This TCR beta chain originates from a study of T cell repertoires in cytomegalovirus infection (dated by TCRdb to between 2017 and 2020). For the wider study: Because public TCR beta signatures pointed to carriage of CMV infection together with the matching HLA type, the HLA type of each donor mattered for the analysis.

Beyond this particular receptor, the publication reports: In both this cohort and an independent roughly 360-donor cohort, the cumulative frequency of public TCR beta family members distinguished carriers of CMV infection plus the relevant HLA type. The ex vivo response was dominated by HLA-C-restricted CMV-specific TCR beta clonotypes, which also provided the single most frequent clonotype in two of eight donors.

This clonotype came up many times. Its target antigen remains unknown. No qualities accompany the bases; no much larger clone lies one base away. Including cysteine and phenylalanine, the CDR3 has 13 amino acids. Only the CDR3 DNA stays, 39 bases, in frame from base 1. The germline V gene provides CDR1 MGHRA and CDR2 YSYEKL. Cut back by 3 bases and 8 bases, the V and J ends lie 11 bases apart. The sample was run on an Illumina HiSeq 1500. TCRdb reprocessed the public reads (quality trimming at Q25 with fastp, clone calling with MiXCR) and kept in-frame beta chains. Each entry merges the rows of one CDR3 protein and shows their most common DNA and genes. This sample has under 850,000 distinct CDR3 sequences in its table, and 35% to 40% of those were observed once. More than 2.5% of the sample is in the top ten clones.

The sequenced sample consisted of PBMCs. The V and J genes are TRBV4-1 and TRBJ2-1; there is no confident call for the D gene. This TCR came from a human donor in good health (CMV status not recorded). Some clones in this sample may be carry-over from other donors' samples. The DNA sequence follows: TGCGCCAGCAGCCAGGACCTCGACGATGAGCAGTTCTTC. Translation gives CASSQDLDDEQFF.